The sequence of this TCR beta chain was determined in a study of metastatic and nonmetastatic thyroid tumors. TCRdb ran MiXCR on the PCR reads. The sample records tens of thousands of clones, about 15% being singletons. This clone was counted between two and nine times. No conserved phenylalanine or tryptophan ends this CDR3, so it is likely a read error. CDR3 length: 12 residues. The V end was cut by 11 bases, the J end by 3 bases, with 13 bases between. CDR1 and CDR2 from the germline V gene are MNHNS and SASEGT. Nobody among the patients had been given any treatment before thyroid surgery. This sequence originates from a female donor with papillary thyroid cancer or a benign thyroid nodule (not recorded which). Some clones in this sample may be carry-over from other donors' samples. This chain joins TRBV6-1 and TRBJ1-2; a weak D match, TRBD1 (5 bases). Sequenced sample: tumor tissue. CDR3 bases: TGTGCCGGATCACGGGGCTACTATGGCTACACCCTC. It translates to CAGSRGYYGYTL.